This TCR beta chain was observed in a study of human T cells and chemical hapten exposure. Time point defined: pre-sensitization, week 0. Treatment described: therapeutic diphenylcyclopropenone sensitization with weekly scalp DPC. Total RNA came from unfractionated whole blood. Germline V gene sequence: CDR1 KGHSH, CDR2 LQKENI. V shed 3 bases and J shed 5 bases, with 13 bases lying between them. The CDR3 is 14 residues long. In TCRdb, the RACE reads were re-called with MiXCR into one record per CDR3 protein. The sample lists 95,000 to 150,000 distinct CDR3 sequences; approximately 13% were seen once. The chain links TRBV18 to TRBJ1-1; possible D gene TRBD1, 6 bases. This specimen consisted of whole blood, obtained in connection with sensitization to the hapten diphenylcyclopropenone (DPC). This TCR derives from a woman younger than 35 with alopecia areata. Some clones in this sample may be carry-over from other donors' samples. CDR3 sequence (DNA): TGTGCCAGCTCACCCCGGGGGGGCACGACTGAAGCTTTCTTT. It yields the protein CASSPRGGTTEAFF.